This T cell receptor beta chain was observed in a study of blood T cells in healthy people across ages. The wider study: Template switching retrieved approximately one barcoded beta molecule for each two T cells.

Regarding the study as a whole: Unsorted PBMCs ruled out conclusive naive versus antigen-experienced comparison. Getting older went along with TCR beta diversity per million T cells dropping roughly linearly.

Through a sample-barcoded 5' primer and a J-beta primer mix, a second PCR was run for roughly 7 to 12 cycles. Each CDR3 protein gets one entry after TCRdb re-called the 5' RACE reads with MiXCR. In the table there are about a million distinct CDR3 sequences, under 50% of which are singletons. Whenever a sample was processed, at least 6.5 million PBMCs were isolated. Germline V gene data show CDR1 as MNHEY and CDR2 as SVGAGI. The CDR3 has 16 amino acids. The germline V and J ends were trimmed by 2 bases and 4 bases, with 14 bases remaining between them. Regarding this clonotype: The antigen remains undetermined.

This rearrangement joins TRBV6-5 to TRBJ1-4; TRBD1 is a possible D gene (5 bases). The receptor comes from a man aged 25-40 years in good health. Sequenced sample: blood. The CDR3 DNA is TGTGCCAGCAGTTACGTCATGGGAAGGGGTAATGAAAAACTGTTTTTT. Protein product: CASSYVMGRGNEKLFF.